A selection of T cell receptor beta chains follows, all from one sample in a study of shared clonotypes between healthy human individuals. Libraries were prepared by immunoSEQ multiplex PCR; TCRdb keeps only in-frame clonotypes and omits some of them. The table lists some 2,400,000 clones, approximately 94% of them singletons, with 0.13% in the top ten. Sample: naive CD4+ T cells sorted from blood. All receptors derive from a man in his late teens or twenties in good health. The CDR3 runs from the conserved cysteine through the conserved F or W. The D gene is left open where the match is weak. Size values are once, few and many counts, or a class for expanded clones, and some rows have none.

TRBJ2-3,once,TRBV5-4,15,.,TGTGCCAGCAGCTTGGAGGGGGGCCTGCGAGATACGCAGTATTTT,CASSLEGGLRDTQYF
TRBJ2-3,.,TRBV9,15,.,TGTGCCAGCAGGGAAGGGGAAGTCAGCACAGATACGCAGTATTTT,CASREGEVSTDTQYF
TRBJ2-3,.,TRBV5-6,14,TRBD2,TGTGCCAGCAGCCGGACTAGCGTCACAGATACGCAGTATTTT,CASSRTSVTDTQYF
TRBJ2-7,.,TRBV19,16,.,TGTGCCAGTAGCCACCCTCTCCGCAGGGAGACCTACGAGCAGTACTTC,CASSHPLRRETYEQYF
TRBJ1-2,.,TRBV6-5,15,TRBD1,TGTGCCAGCAGTTACTTAGACAGGGACGGCTATGGCTACACCTTC,CASSYLDRDGYGYTF
TRBJ2-2,.,TRBV11-2,16,.,TGTGCCAGCAGCTTAGTAAGGGGGACGAACACCGGGGAGCTGTTTTTT,CASSLVRGTNTGELFF
TRBJ2-2,.,TRBV4-3,15,.,TGCGCCAGCAGCCCTTTAACCGCGAACACCGGGGAGCTGTTTTTT,CASSPLTANTGELFF
TRBJ1-4,few,TRBV6-1,22,TRBD1,TGTGCCAGCAGTGAAGCGCTTCCGGGACAGATAACGCTCCCCTCCTTGGGTGAAAAACTGTTTTTT,CASSEALPGQITLPSLGEKLFF
TRBJ1-1,once,TRBV14,12,.,TGTGCCAGCAGCCAAGAGGTAGGAGCAGCTTTCTTT,CASSQEVGAAFF
TRBJ1-2,.,TRBV6-1,17,TRBD1,TGTGCCAGCAGTGAAGCGGCAGGACAGGGTTTCACGAATGGCTACACCTTC,CASSEAAGQGFTNGYTF
TRBJ2-3,.,TRBV7-9,15,TRBD2,TGTGCCAGCAGCTTAGGACTAGCATCCGCAGATACGCAGTATTTT,CASSLGLASADTQYF
TRBJ1-3,.,TRBV11-2,17,.,TGTGCCAGCAGCTTAGGGTTAGCAGGGTACTCTGGAAACACCATATATTTT,CASSLGLAGYSGNTIYF
TRBJ2-5,.,TRBV6-5,12,.,TGTGCCAGCAGTTACAACCAAGAGACCCAGTACTTC,CASSYNQETQYF
TRBJ1-2,.,TRBV6-5,15,TRBD1,TGTGCCAGCAGTTCCCGGGACAGGGGCTTCTATGGCTACACCTTC,CASSSRDRGFYGYTF
TRBJ2-1,.,TRBV19,13,.,TGTGCCAGTAGTAATAGCGCCTACAATGAGCAGTTCTTC,CASSNSAYNEQFF
TRBJ2-7,.,TRBV19,17,TRBD2,TGTGCCAGTAGCGGGACTAGCGGGAGTCTCAGCTCCTACGAGCAGTACTTC,CASSGTSGSLSSYEQYF
TRBJ2-1,few,TRBV30,16,TRBD2,TGTGCCTGGAGGGTAGCGGGAGGGGGATCCTACAATGAGCAGTTCTTC,CAWRVAGGGSYNEQFF
TRBJ2-7,.,TRBV5-4,13,TRBD2,TGTGCCAGCAGCTTTAGCGGGAGTCGGGAGCAGTACTTC,CASSFSGSREQYF